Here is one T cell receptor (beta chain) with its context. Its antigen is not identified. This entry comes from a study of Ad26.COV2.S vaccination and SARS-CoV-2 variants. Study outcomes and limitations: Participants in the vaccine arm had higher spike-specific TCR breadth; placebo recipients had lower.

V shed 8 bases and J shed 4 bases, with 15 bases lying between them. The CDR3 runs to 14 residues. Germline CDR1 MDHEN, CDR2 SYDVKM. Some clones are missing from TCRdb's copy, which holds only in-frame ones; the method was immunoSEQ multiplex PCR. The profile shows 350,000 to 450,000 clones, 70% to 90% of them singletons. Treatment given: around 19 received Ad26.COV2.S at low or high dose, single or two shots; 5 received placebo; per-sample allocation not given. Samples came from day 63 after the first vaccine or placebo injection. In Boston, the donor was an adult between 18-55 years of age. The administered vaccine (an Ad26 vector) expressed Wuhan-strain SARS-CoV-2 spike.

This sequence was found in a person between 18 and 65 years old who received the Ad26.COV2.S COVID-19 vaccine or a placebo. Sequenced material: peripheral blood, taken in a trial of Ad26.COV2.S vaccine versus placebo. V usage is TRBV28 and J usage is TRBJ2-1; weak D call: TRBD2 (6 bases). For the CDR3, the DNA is TGTGCCAGCTGGACCCGCGGGGTATACAATGAGCAGTTCTTC. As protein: CASWTRGVYNEQFF.